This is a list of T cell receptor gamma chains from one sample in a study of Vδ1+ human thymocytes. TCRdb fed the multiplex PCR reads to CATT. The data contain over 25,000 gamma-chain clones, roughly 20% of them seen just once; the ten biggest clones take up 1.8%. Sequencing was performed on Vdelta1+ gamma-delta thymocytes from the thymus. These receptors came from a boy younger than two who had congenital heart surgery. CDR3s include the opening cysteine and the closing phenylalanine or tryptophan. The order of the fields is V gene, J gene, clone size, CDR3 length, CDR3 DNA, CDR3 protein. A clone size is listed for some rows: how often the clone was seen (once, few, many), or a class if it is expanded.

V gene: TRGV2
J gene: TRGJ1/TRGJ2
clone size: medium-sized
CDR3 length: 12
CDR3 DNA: TGTGCCACCTGGGACGGGCTTTATAAGAAACTCTTT
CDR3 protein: CATWDGLYKKLF

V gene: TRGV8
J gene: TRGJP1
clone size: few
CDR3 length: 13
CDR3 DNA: TGTGCCACCCGGGACCCCACTGGTTGGTTCAAGATATTT
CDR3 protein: CATRDPTGWFKIF

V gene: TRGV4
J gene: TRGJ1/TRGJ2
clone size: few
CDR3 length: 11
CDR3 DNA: TGTGCCACCTGGTCGGATTATAAGAAACTCTTT
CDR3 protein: CATWSDYKKLF

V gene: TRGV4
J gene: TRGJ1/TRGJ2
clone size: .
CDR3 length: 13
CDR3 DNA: TGTGCCACCTGGCCACCCTCTTATTATAAGAAACTCTTT
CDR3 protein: CATWPPSYYKKLF

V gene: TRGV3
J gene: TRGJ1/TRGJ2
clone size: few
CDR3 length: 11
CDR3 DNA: TGTGCCACCTGGCACCGGAATAAGAAACTCTTT
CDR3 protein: CATWHRNKKLF

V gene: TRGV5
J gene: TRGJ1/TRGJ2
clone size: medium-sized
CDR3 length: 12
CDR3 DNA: TGTGCCACCTGGGACACTTATTATAAGAAACTCTTT
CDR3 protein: CATWDTYYKKLF

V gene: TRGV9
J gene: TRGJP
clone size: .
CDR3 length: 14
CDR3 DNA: TGTGCCTTGGAACAAGAGTTGGGCAAAAAAATCAAGGTATTT
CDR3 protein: CALEQELGKKIKVF

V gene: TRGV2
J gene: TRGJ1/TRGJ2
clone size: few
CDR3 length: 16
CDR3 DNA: TGTGCCACCTGGGCCGCGGGGATGGAAAGGTATTATAAGAAACTCTTT
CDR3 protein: CATWAAGMERYYKKLF

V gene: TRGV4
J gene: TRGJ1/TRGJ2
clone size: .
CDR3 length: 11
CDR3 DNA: TGTGCCACCTGGGGCCATTATAAGAAACTCTTT
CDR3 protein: CATWGHYKKLF

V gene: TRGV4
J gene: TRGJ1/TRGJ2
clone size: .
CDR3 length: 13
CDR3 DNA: TGTGCCACCTGGGATGAAGTGTATTATAAGAAACTCTTT
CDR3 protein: CATWDEVYYKKLF

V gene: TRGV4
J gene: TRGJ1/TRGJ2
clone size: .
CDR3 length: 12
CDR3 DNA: TGTGCCACCTGGGATCGGGGTAGTTGGAAACTCTTT
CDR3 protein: CATWDRGSWKLF

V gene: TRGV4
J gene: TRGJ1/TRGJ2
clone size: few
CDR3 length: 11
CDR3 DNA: TGTGCCACCTGGGATTTACGGGTGAAGCTCTTT
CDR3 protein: CATWDLRVKLF

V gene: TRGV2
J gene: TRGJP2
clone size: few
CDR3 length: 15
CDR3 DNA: TGTGCCACCTGGGACGGACGACGTAGTGATTGGATCAAGACGTTT
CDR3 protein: CATWDGRRSDWIKTF

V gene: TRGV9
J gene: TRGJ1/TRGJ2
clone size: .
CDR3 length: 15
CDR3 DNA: TGTGCCTTGTGGGAGCCCAATGGATGGGGGTATAAGAAACTCTTT
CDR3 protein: CALWEPNGWGYKKLF

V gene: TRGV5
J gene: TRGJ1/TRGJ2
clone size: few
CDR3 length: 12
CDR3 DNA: TGTGCCACCTGGCTACCTTATTATAAGAAACTCTTT
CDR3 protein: CATWLPYYKKLF

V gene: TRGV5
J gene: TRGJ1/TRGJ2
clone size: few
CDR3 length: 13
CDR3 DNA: TGTGCCACCTGGGACAGGTTGCCCCCTAAGAAACTCTTT
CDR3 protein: CATWDRLPPKKLF

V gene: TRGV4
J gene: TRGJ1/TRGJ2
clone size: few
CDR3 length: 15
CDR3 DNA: TGTGCCACCTGGGATGGACGTCGTAATTATTATAAGAAACTCTTT
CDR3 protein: CATWDGRRNYYKKLF

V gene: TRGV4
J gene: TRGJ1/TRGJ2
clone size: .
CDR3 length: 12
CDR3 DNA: TGTGCCACCTGGGGGCCGGATTATAAGAAACTCTTT
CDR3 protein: CATWGPDYKKLF

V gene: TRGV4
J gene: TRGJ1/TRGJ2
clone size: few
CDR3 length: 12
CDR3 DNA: TGTGCCACCTGGGATGCAGAATATAAGAAACTCTTT
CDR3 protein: CATWDAEYKKLF

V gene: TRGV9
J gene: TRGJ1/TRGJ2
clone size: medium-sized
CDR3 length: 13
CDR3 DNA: TGTGCCTTGTGGGAGGTGCACGATTATAAGAAACTCTTT
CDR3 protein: CALWEVHDYKKLF

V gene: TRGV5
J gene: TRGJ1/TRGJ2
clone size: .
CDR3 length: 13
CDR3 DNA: TGTGCCACCTGGGACGGGCCTCTTTATAAGAAACTCTTT
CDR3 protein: CATWDGPLYKKLF

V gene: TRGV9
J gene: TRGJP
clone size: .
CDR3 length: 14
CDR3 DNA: TGTGCCTTGCGGCTCGAGTTGGGCAAAAAAATCAAGGTATTT
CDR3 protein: CALRLELGKKIKVF

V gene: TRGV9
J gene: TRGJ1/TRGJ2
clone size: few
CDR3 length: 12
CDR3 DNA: TGTGCCTTGTGGGCCCATTATTATAAGAAACTCTTT
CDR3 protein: CALWAHYYKKLF

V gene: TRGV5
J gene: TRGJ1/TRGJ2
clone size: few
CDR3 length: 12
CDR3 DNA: TGTGCCACCTGGGAGACGCATTATAAGAAACTCTTT
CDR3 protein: CATWETHYKKLF

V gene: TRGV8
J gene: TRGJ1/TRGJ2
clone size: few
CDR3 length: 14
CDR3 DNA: TGTGCCACCTGGGATTCCCTCAATTATTATAAGAAACTCTTT
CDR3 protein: CATWDSLNYYKKLF

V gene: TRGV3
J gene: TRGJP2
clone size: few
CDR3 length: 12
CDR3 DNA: TGTGCCACCTGGGGCTCAGATTGGATCAAGACGTTT
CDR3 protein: CATWGSDWIKTF

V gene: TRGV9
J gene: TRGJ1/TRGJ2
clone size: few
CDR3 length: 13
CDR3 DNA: TGTGCCTTGTGGGAGGTGCTCGCTTATAAGAAACTCTTT
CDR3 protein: CALWEVLAYKKLF

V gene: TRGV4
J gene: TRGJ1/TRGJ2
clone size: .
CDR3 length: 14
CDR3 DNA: TGTGCCACCTGGGATGGAATCAGATATTATAAGAAACTCTTT
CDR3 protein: CATWDGIRYYKKLF

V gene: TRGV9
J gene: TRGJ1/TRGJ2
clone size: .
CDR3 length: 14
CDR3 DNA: TGTGCCTTGTGGGAGGTGGAGTGTTATTATAAGAAACTCTTT
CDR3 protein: CALWEVECYYKKLF

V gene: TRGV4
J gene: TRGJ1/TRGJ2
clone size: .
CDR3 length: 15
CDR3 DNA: TGTGCCACCTGGGATGGGCGGGCTTTGGATTATAAGAAACTCTTT
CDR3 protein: CATWDGRALDYKKLF

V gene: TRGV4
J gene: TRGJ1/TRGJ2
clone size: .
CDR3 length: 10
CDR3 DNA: TGCGCCACCTGGGATCATTCGGAACTCTTT
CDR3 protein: CATWDHSELF

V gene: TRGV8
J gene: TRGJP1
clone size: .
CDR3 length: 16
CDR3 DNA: TGTGCCACCTGGGGCGGGACATCCACCACTGGTTGGTTCAAGATATTT
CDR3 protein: CATWGGTSTTGWFKIF

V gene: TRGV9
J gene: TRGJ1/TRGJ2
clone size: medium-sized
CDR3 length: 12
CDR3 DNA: TGTGCCTTGTGGGAGAAAGAGAGGGTGAAACTCTTT
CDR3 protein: CALWEKERVKLF

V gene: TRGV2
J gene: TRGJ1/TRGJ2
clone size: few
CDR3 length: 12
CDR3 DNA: TGTGCCACCCAAAGGGGACCGATTAAGAAACTCTTT
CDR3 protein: CATQRGPIKKLF

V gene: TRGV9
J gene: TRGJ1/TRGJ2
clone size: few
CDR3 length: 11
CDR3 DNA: TGTGCCTTGTGGGGGTCTTATAAGAAACTCTTT
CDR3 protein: CALWGSYKKLF

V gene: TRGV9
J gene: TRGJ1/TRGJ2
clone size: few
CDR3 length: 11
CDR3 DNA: TGTGCCTTGTGGGAGGTGAAAAAGAAACTCTTT
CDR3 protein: CALWEVKKKLF

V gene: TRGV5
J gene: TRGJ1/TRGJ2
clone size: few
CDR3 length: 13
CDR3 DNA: TGTGCCACCTGGGACAGGCGTTGCTATAAGAAACTCTTT
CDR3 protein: CATWDRRCYKKLF

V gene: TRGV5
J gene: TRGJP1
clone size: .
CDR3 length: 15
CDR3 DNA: TGTGCCACCTGGGACAGGCAGGCCACTGGTTGGTTCAAGATATTT
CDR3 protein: CATWDRQATGWFKIF

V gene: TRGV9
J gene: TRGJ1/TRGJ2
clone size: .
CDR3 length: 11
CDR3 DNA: TGTGCCTTGTGGGAGGTGCGGTGGAAACTCTTT
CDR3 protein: CALWEVRWKLF

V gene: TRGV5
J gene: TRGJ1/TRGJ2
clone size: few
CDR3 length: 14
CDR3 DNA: TGTGCCACCTGGGCCCCAAAGTTAGGTTATAAGAAACTCTTT
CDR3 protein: CATWAPKLGYKKLF